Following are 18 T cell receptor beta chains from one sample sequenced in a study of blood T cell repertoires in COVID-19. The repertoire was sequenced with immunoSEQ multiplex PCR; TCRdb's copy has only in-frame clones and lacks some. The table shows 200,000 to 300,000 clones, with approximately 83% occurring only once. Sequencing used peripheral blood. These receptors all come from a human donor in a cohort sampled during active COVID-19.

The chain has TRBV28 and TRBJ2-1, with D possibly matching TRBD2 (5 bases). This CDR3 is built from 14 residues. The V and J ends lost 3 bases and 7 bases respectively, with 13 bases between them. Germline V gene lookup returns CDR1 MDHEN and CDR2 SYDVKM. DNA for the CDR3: TGTGCCAGCAGTTTGTTGGCGGGTCAAAATGAGCAGTTCTTC. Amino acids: CASSLLAGQNEQFF.

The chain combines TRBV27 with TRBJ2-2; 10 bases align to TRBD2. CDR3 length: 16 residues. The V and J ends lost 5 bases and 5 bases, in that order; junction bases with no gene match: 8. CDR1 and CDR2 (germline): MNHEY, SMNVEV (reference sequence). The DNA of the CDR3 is TGTGCCAGCAGTCCCCGCAGCGGGAGGGTGACCGGGGAGCTGTTTTTT. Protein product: CASSPRSGRVTGELFF.

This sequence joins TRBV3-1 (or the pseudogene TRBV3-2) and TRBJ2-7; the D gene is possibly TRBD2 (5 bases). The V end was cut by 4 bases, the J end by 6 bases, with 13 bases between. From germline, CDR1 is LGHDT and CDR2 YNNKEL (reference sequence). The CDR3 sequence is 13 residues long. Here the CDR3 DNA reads TGTGCCAGCAGCCTTGGCCACCGGGGCGAGCAGTACTTC. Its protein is CASSLGHRGEQYF.

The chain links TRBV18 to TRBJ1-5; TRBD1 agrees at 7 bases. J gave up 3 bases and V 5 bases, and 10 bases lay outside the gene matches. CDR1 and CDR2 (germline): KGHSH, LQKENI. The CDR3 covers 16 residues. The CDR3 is CASSTETTGNNQPQHF. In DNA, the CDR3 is TGTGCCAGCTCAACGGAGACGACAGGGAACAATCAGCCCCAGCATTTT.

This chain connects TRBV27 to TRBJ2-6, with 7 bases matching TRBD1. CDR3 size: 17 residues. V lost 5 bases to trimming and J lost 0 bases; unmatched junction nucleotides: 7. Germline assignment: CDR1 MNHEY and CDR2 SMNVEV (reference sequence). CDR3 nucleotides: TGTGCCAGCAGTCTGACAGGGACACTCTCTGGGGCCAACGTCCTGACTTTC. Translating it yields CASSLTGTLSGANVLTF.

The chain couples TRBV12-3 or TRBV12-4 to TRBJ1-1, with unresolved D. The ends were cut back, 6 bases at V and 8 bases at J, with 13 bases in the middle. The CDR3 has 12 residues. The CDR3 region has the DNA TGTGCCAGCAGACTACTGTATGGGGAAGCTTTCTTT. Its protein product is CASRLLYGEAFF.

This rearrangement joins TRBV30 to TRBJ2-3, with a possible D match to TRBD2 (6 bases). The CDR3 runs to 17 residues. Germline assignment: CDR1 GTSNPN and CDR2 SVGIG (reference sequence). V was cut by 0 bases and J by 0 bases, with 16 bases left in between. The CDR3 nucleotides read TGTGCCTGGAGTGTACGTTTTCGCGGGGCGAGCACAGATACGCAGTATTTT. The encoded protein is CAWSVRFRGASTDTQYF.

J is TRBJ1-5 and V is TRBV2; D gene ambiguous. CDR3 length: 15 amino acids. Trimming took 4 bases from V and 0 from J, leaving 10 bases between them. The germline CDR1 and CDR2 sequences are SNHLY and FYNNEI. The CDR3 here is CASSVQTNSNQPQHF. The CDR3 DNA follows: TGTGCCAGCAGTGTTCAGACAAATAGCAATCAGCCCCAGCATTTT.

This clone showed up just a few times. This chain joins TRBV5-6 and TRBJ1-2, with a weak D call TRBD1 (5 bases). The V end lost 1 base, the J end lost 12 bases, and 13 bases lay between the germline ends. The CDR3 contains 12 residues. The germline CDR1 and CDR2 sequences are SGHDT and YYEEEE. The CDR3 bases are TGTGCCAGCAGCTTGCAGAGAACAGGAAACACCTTC. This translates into CASSLQRTGNTF.

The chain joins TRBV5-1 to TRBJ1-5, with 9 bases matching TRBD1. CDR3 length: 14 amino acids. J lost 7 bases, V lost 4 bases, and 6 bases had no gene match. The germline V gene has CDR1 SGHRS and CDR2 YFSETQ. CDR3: CASSVGTGSQPQHF. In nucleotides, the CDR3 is TGCGCCAGCAGCGTAGGGACAGGGAGCCAGCCCCAGCATTTT.

The CDR3 nucleotides are TGCGCCAGCAGCCATCCCCAGGGAGGACAGCCCCAGCATTTT. Encoded protein: CASSHPQGGQPQHF. This rearrangement joins TRBV4-1 to TRBJ1-5, with D possibly being TRBD1 (5 bases). The CDR3 sequence is 14 residues long. CDR1 and CDR2 from the germline V gene are MGHRA and YSYEKL. V lost 3 bases, J lost 7 bases, and 13 bases lay in between.

The CDR3 spells CASSSRDRVRYEQYF. CDR3 DNA sequence: TGTGCCAGCAGCTCCCGGGACAGGGTTAGGTACGAGCAGTACTTC. The genes are TRBV7-2 and TRBJ2-7; 9 bases align to TRBD1. This CDR3 has 15 residues. CDR1 and CDR2 from the germline V gene are SGHTA and FQGNSA. After removal of 4 bases from V and 4 bases from J, the junction contained 8 bases not matched to a gene.

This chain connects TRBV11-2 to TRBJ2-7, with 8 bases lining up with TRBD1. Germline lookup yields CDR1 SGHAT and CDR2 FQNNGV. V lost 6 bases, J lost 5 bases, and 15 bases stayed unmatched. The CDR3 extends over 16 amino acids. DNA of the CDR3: TGTGCCAGCAGTTTTAGGGTTGCAGGGGGCCACGACGAGCAGTACTTC. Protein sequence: CASSFRVAGGHDEQYF.

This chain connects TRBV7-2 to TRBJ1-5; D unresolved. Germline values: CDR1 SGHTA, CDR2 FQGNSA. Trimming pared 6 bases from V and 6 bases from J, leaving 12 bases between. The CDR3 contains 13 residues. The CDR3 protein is CASRDSWSQPQHF. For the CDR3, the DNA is TGTGCCAGCAGGGACTCCTGGAGTCAGCCCCAGCATTTT.

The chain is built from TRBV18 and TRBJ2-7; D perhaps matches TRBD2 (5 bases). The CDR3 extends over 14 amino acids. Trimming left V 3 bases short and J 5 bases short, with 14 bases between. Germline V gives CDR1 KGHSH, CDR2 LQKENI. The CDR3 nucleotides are TGTGCCAGCTCACCGGTGAGGGCCGAGAACGAGCAGTACTTC. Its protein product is CASSPVRAENEQYF.

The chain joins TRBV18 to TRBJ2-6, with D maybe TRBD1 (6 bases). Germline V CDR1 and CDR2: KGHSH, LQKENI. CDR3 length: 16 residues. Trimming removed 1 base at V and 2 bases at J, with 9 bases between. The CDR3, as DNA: TGTGCCAGCTCACCACAATCAGGGGCTGGGGCCAACGTCCTGACTTTC. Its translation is CASSPQSGAGANVLTF.

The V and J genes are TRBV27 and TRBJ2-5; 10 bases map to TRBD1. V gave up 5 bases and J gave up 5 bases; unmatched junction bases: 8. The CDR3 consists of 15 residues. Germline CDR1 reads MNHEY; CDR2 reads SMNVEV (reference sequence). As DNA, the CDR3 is TGTGCCAGCAGTCTCCGGGACAGGGGTGATGAGACCCAGTACTTC. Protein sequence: CASSLRDRGDETQYF.

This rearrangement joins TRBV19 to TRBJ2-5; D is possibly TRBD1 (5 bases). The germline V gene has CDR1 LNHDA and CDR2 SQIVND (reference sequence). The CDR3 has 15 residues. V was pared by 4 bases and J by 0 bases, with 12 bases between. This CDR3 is CASSNGWGHQETQYF. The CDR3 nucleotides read TGTGCCAGTAGTAATGGGTGGGGCCACCAAGAGACCCAGTACTTC.